These T cell receptor beta chains were read from a single sample in a study of early T cells in non-severe SARS-CoV-2 infection. Each CDR3 protein is one row after TCRdb ran MiXCR on the 5' RACE reads. The data hold tens of thousands of distinct CDR3 sequences, with roughly 9.7% observed a single time. The source material was whole blood. The receptors were sampled from an adult who was a healthcare worker with PCR-confirmed SARS-CoV-2 infection or an uninfected control (not recorded which). The CDR3 runs from the conserved cysteine through the conserved F or W. The order of the fields is V gene, clone size, J gene, D gene, CDR3 protein, CDR3 DNA. D genes are given only for firm matches. Clone size is stated in some rows and not others, as once, few, many or a class when expanded.

TRBV3-1	many	TRBJ2-7	TRBD2	CASSPLAGAVSYEQYF	TGTGCCAGCAGCCCTCTAGCGGGGGCTGTCTCCTACGAGCAGTACTTC
TRBV10-3	-	TRBJ2-5	TRBD1	CAISEPGTDPEETQYF	TGTGCCATCAGTGAGCCCGGGACAGACCCTGAGGAGACCCAGTACTTC
TRBV10-3	many	TRBJ1-6	-	CAISRTEANSPLHF	TGTGCCATCAGTCGGACAGAGGCTAATTCACCCCTCCACTTT
TRBV30	few	TRBJ1-2	-	CAWSVSIRQVRGYTF	TGTGCCTGGAGTGTATCAATCCGACAGGTCCGGGGCTACACCTTC
TRBV10-3	many	TRBJ1-1	-	CAIRTLGTEAFF	TGTGCCATCAGAACCTTGGGCACTGAAGCTTTCTTT
TRBV29-1	-	TRBJ1-4	-	CSVRTAVEEKLFF	TGCAGCGTTCGGACTGCGGTAGAAGAAAAACTGTTTTTT
TRBV7-9	many	TRBJ1-1	TRBD1	CASSSGQHTEAFF	TGTGCCAGCAGCTCGGGACAGCACACTGAAGCTTTCTTT
TRBV2	-	TRBJ1-1	TRBD1	CASDRQGDTEAFF	TGTGCCAGCGACCGACAGGGAGACACTGAAGCTTTCTTT
TRBV6-5	few	TRBJ1-2	-	CASSGPEGNYGYTF	TGTGCCAGCAGTGGACCCGAGGGGAACTATGGCTACACCTTC
TRBV25-1	many	TRBJ1-6	-	CASSDLKEGGTLHF	TGTGCCAGCAGTGATTTAAAAGAGGGAGGGACCCTCCACTTT
TRBV2	many	TRBJ1-5	TRBD1	CASTQNTGGDQPQHF	TGTGCCAGCACCCAAAATACAGGGGGCGATCAGCCCCAGCATTTT
TRBV7-3	many	TRBJ2-3	-	CASGQSSTDTQYF	TGTGCCAGCGGGCAGTCTTCCACAGATACGCAGTATTTT
TRBV20-1	many	TRBJ2-3	-	CSARDSTASTDTQYF	TGCAGTGCTAGAGATTCGACAGCTAGCACAGATACGCAGTATTTT
TRBV18	-	TRBJ1-5	-	CASSPDRIQPQHF	TGTGCCAGCTCACCGGACAGAATCCAGCCCCAGCATTTT
TRBV4-3	many	TRBJ1-5	-	CASSQDGAGNQPQHF	TGCGCCAGCAGCCAAGATGGGGCAGGCAATCAGCCCCAGCATTTT
TRBV2	many	TRBJ1-3	-	CASSLSQGSSGNTIYF	TGTGCCAGCAGCCTTTCGCAGGGGAGCTCTGGAAACACCATATATTTT
TRBV15	-	TRBJ1-2	TRBD1	CATLKIRGTGDGYTF	TGTGCCACCCTGAAGATTCGCGGGACAGGGGATGGCTACACCTTC
TRBV14	many	TRBJ1-1	-	CASSQDSRREAFF	TGTGCCAGCAGCCAAGATTCTCGGAGAGAAGCTTTCTTT
TRBV3-1	-	TRBJ2-7	TRBD1	CASSQAGTGSYEQYF	TGTGCCAGCAGCCAAGCCGGGACAGGGTCCTACGAGCAGTACTTC
TRBV12-3/TRBV12-4	-	TRBJ1-2	-	CASSFGERGAELGGYTF	TGTGCCAGCAGTTTCGGGGAACGGGGCGCGGAACTCGGTGGCTACACCTTC
TRBV24-1	many	TRBJ2-7	-	CATSAAEHSYEQYF	TGTGCCACCAGTGCGGCGGAGCACTCCTACGAGCAGTACTTC
TRBV12-3/TRBV12-4	-	TRBJ2-5	-	CASSNRGQTQYF	TGTGCCAGCAGCAATCGGGGTCAGACCCAGTACTTC
TRBV7-3	few	TRBJ2-1	TRBD2	CASSYGLAGVDEQFF	TGTGCCAGCAGCTACGGACTAGCGGGGGTCGATGAGCAGTTCTTC
TRBV30	many	TRBJ2-2	-	CAWSGGVNTGELFF	TGTGCCTGGAGTGGGGGAGTAAACACCGGGGAGCTGTTTTTT
TRBV2	-	TRBJ1-1	TRBD1	CASSTGGMNTEAFF	TGTGCCAGCAGTACAGGGGGCATGAACACTGAAGCTTTCTTT
TRBV18	many	TRBJ2-7	-	CASSPRTATSYEQYF	TGTGCCAGCTCACCGCGAACGGCGACCAGCTACGAGCAGTACTTC
TRBV11-3	-	TRBJ2-3	-	CASSLGWKGSTDTQYF	TGTGCCAGCAGCTTAGGTTGGAAGGGGAGCACAGACACGCAGTATTTT
TRBV30	few	TRBJ2-4	-	CAWSGVFLSGAKNIQYF	TGTGCCTGGAGTGGAGTCTTTCTCTCGGGGGCCAAAAACATTCAGTACTTC
TRBV6-1	many	TRBJ1-6	-	CASSEGPRPYNSPLHF	TGTGCCAGCAGTGAAGGACCCAGGCCATATAATTCACCCCTCCACTTT
TRBV20-1	many	TRBJ2-1	TRBD2	CSATKTSGGALSYNEQFF	TGCAGTGCCACCAAGACTAGCGGGGGGGCTTTATCCTACAATGAGCAGTTCTTC
TRBV18	-	TRBJ2-5	-	CASSPLFGGTQYF	TGTGCCAGCTCACCACTGTTCGGGGGGACCCAGTACTTC
TRBV6-5	-	TRBJ2-7	TRBD1	CASSYSKWQGAIPPVYEQYF	TGTGCCAGCAGTTACTCGAAGTGGCAGGGGGCAATCCCACCCGTCTACGAGCAGTACTTC
TRBV18	-	TRBJ2-7	-	CASSEPSRPDYEQYF	TGTGCCAGCTCAGAACCGTCAAGACCAGACTACGAGCAGTACTTC
TRBV5-6	many	TRBJ1-3	-	CASSLLSRAVSGNTIYF	TGTGCCAGCAGCTTGCTTTCCAGAGCCGTCTCTGGAAACACCATATATTTT
TRBV19	many	TRBJ2-3	TRBD1	CASSITGARGTDTQYF	TGTGCCAGTAGTATCACAGGGGCTAGGGGCACAGATACGCAGTATTTT
TRBV9	few	TRBJ2-3	-	CASSSGGRTSRDTQYF	TGTGCCAGCAGCTCCGGGGGGCGCACATCGAGGGATACGCAGTATTTT
TRBV7-2	many	TRBJ1-1	TRBD1	CASRRDRDSEAFF	TGTGCCAGCCGACGGGACAGGGATTCTGAAGCTTTCTTT
TRBV6-2/TRBV6-3	few	TRBJ2-7	-	CASSYVWGGQTSYEQYF	TGTGCCAGCAGTTACGTGTGGGGCGGACAGACATCCTACGAGCAGTACTTC
TRBV4-1	many	TRBJ1-5	TRBD1	CASSRRQGNQPQHF	TGCGCCAGCAGCCGAAGACAGGGGAATCAGCCCCAGCATTTT
TRBV12-3/TRBV12-4	-	TRBJ2-1	TRBD2	CASSDSGGETYNEQFF	TGTGCCAGCAGCGATAGCGGGGGAGAGACCTACAATGAGCAGTTCTTC
TRBV7-9	many	TRBJ1-5	TRBD1	CASSEDRVSSNQPQHF	TGTGCCAGCAGCGAAGACAGGGTTTCGAGCAATCAGCCCCAGCATTTT
TRBV7-8	many	TRBJ2-4	-	CASSFAGLENIQYF	TGTGCCAGCAGTTTCGCCGGCCTGGAGAACATTCAGTACTTC
TRBV7-2	medium-sized	TRBJ2-7	-	CASSLTRQIDYEQYF	TGTGCCAGCAGCCTAACCCGACAGATTGACTACGAGCAGTACTTC
TRBV7-2	many	TRBJ1-1	-	CASSFRGGATEAFF	TGTGCCAGCAGCTTCCGTGGGGGGGCCACTGAAGCTTTCTTT
TRBV2	many	TRBJ2-3	-	CASSAGAHSTDTQYF	TGTGCCAGCAGTGCGGGGGCCCATAGCACAGATACGCAGTATTTT
TRBV11-2	few	TRBJ2-7	-	CASSLGDLSTYEQYF	TGTGCCAGCAGCTTAGGCGACCTGTCAACGTACGAGCAGTACTTC
TRBV4-3	few	TRBJ1-1	-	CASSQAQTVFF	TGCGCCAGCAGCCAAGCCCAGACCGTATTCTTT
TRBV7-6	many	TRBJ1-5	-	CASSYERGGNQPQHF	TGTGCCAGCAGCTATGAAAGGGGTGGCAATCAGCCCCAGCATTTT
TRBV12-3/TRBV12-4	-	TRBJ1-3	-	CASSLDNGRVYGNTIYF	TGTGCCAGCAGTTTAGATAACGGCAGGGTGTATGGAAACACCATATATTTT
TRBV4-2	-	TRBJ2-3	TRBD2	CASSQAKTSGGPGEDTQYF	TGTGCCAGCAGCCAAGCCAAGACTAGCGGGGGGCCAGGGGAAGATACGCAGTATTTT
TRBV29-1	many	TRBJ2-3	-	CSVGFTDTQYF	TGCAGCGTTGGTTTCACAGATACGCAGTATTTT